Listed below are T cell receptor beta chains from one sample, sequenced in a study of blood T cell repertoires in COVID-19. Some clones are missing from TCRdb's copy, which holds only in-frame ones; the method was immunoSEQ multiplex PCR. The sample has approximately 97,000 clones; 92% are singletons. Sequences were obtained from peripheral blood. The receptors shown here come from a woman in her forties or fifties with COVID-19, enrolled during active disease. CDR3s include the opening cysteine and the closing phenylalanine or tryptophan.

TRBJ1-6	TRBV28	CASSLGRTGGDSPLHF
TRBJ2-7	TRBV7-2	CASSFQGQGGYEQYF
TRBJ1-3	TRBV19	CASIPTDFSGNTIYF
TRBJ1-5	TRBV24-1	CATSDNGRQNQPQHF
TRBJ1-2	TRBV5-1	CASSLAVNYGYTF
TRBJ1-1	TRBV7-9	CASSGDSNTEAFF
TRBJ1-2	TRBV6-6	CASSPRGGQYGYTF
TRBJ2-5	TRBV2	CASSTGTRGRETQYF
TRBJ2-2	TRBV3-1/TRBV3-2	CASSNRRPAGSGELFF
TRBJ1-5	TRBV12-3/TRBV12-4	CASSLGGVQPQHF
TRBJ2-2	TRBV10-1	CASKGGGRELFF
TRBJ2-6	TRBV9	CASSLFSGANVLTF
TRBJ1-2	TRBV7-2	CASSQSVGAYGYTF
TRBJ2-7	TRBV13	CASSRSGGSSYEQYF
TRBJ2-2	TRBV7-6	CASSSPEGAFHTGELFF
TRBJ1-6	TRBV30	CAWTDRGRSPLHF
TRBJ1-2	TRBV28	CASSLYSRGTGSHGYTF
TRBJ2-1	TRBV5-1	CASRGQGILNEQFF
TRBJ2-4	TRBV2	CASTELTGKFQYF
TRBJ1-6	TRBV6-2/TRBV6-3	CASSYGGGSPLHF
TRBJ2-1	TRBV19	CASSTGGPAWNEQFF
TRBJ1-2	TRBV9	CASSTSGGIYGYTF
TRBJ1-1	TRBV6-5	CASSYSQAMAGTEAFF
TRBJ1-6	TRBV2	CASMPGQLSYNSPLHF
TRBJ2-5	TRBV4-1	CASSHPREGQGAQETQYF
TRBJ2-3	TRBV12-3/TRBV12-4	CASSLRRTDTQYF
TRBJ2-3	TRBV4-1	CASSQDVGVWTDTQYF
TRBJ1-2	TRBV19	CASSPPGGRYGYTF
TRBJ2-2	TRBV18	CASSPRGITGELFF
TRBJ1-2	TRBV19	CASSENRGRNYDYTF
TRBJ2-5	TRBV6-5	CASSYSMAVQETQYF
TRBJ2-3	TRBV19	CASSLRGRTDTQYF
TRBJ2-1	TRBV7-8	CASSSGGSSYNEQFF
TRBJ1-2	TRBV28	CASSPDSRDYGYTF
TRBJ2-2	TRBV15	CATNGNTGELFF
TRBJ1-3	TRBV6-5	CASSPTGGSGNTIYF
TRBJ2-5	TRBV6-6	CASSYIQETQYF
TRBJ2-7	TRBV27	CASSLRTGGYEQYF
TRBJ2-7	TRBV11-2	CASSLGTGYNEQYF
TRBJ1-3	TRBV14	CASSQDQGFLTGLAGNTIYF
TRBJ1-2	TRBV12-5	CASGLVEVGGGGGYTF
TRBJ1-6	TRBV19	CASSSRTGTYNSPLHF
TRBJ1-2	TRBV6-6	CASSSPGDYYGYTF
TRBJ1-5	TRBV15	CATSPYGNQPQHF
TRBJ2-2	TRBV19	CASSRAPWTGGRSGELFF
TRBJ1-2	TRBV6-2/TRBV6-3	CASSLARGTPNYGYTF
TRBJ1-5	TRBV10-3	CAISEKGQRINQPQHF
TRBJ2-3	TRBV19	CASSSRRSYTDTQYF
TRBJ1-1	TRBV19	CASSMKPGRHTEAFF
TRBJ2-5	TRBV7-9	CASSSPTSGDGETQYF
TRBJ2-2	TRBV5-6	CASSLAAAPQGAFGGELFF
TRBJ1-1	TRBV3-1/TRBV3-2	CASSPWEGGDTEAFF
TRBJ1-1	TRBV5-1	CASSSGQNTEAFF
TRBJ2-5	TRBV20-1	CSASSVRETQYF